Here is one T cell receptor beta chain with its context. It lacks a known antigen. No base quality values were provided; no much bigger clone lies one nucleotide off. The data belong to a study of OX40 agonist ivuxolimab in advanced cancers. General notes on the study: Ivuxolimab was a fully human IgG2 agonistic monoclonal antibody targeting the costimulatory receptor OX40 (CD134). Prior anti-PD-1, anti-PD-L1 or anti-CTLA-4 therapy was permitted, and approximately 41% of dose-escalation patients had received checkpoint inhibitors. The paper describes the monotherapy dose-escalation part (N of about 52 patients) of the phase I trial of ivuxolimab. Three dose-escalation patients achieved partial responses, one with hepatocellular carcinoma and two with cutaneous melanoma. Intravenous ivuxolimab was administered to patients every 2 weeks at six dose levels: 0.01, 0.1, 0.3, 1.5, 3 and 10 mg/kg. Of the approximately 50 dose-escalation patients, hepatocellular carcinoma was present in around 20, melanoma in around 15, renal cell carcinoma in 9 and head and neck cancer in 9. In the dose-escalation cohort, 70% to 85% of patients were male, and the mean age was approximately 60 years, with a range of about 23 to 85. The point of sequencing TCRbeta in the periphery was to test whether ivuxolimab changed TCR sequence diversity and drove clonal T-cell expansion. What the research found in general, with its limitations: Partial responders in the 0.1-3.0 mg/kg groups had among the lowest normalized peripheral clonal expansion, especially among CD8+ T cells. Low levels of normalized T-cell clonal expansion were also seen in some patients who did not respond. The antigen specificity of the clonally expanded peripheral T cells was not determined. After ivuxolimab, more expanded clones were found on average in CD8+ T cells than in CD4+ T cells. At doses of 0.1 to 3.0 mg/kg, clonal expansion of both CD4+ and CD8+ T cells in blood was seen between baseline and week 6.

The V and J ends are trimmed by 5 bases and 8 bases, leaving 15 bases between them. The CDR3 goes from the cysteine to the phenylalanine over 14 residues. The sequence is cut down to CDR3 DNA, 42 bases in frame from base 1. The germline V gene encodes CDR1 PRHDT and CDR2 FYEKMQ (reference sequence). The trial excluded patients who had a history of autoimmune disease or who were on systemic immunosuppression. Peripheral blood for TCR sequencing was collected from all dose cohorts at baseline, on cycle 4 day 1, and on cycle 7 day 1. Samples were obtained from an open-label, multicenter, first-in-human phase I dose-escalation trial of ivuxolimab. Adults with locally advanced or metastatic melanoma, renal cell carcinoma, hepatocellular carcinoma or head and neck squamous cell carcinoma were enrolled in the trial. Before TCR sequencing, CD4+ T cells and CD8+ T cells were sorted from peripheral blood as separate populations.

Genomic DNA was isolated from the sorted cells so that the TCRbeta CDR3 region could be sequenced. The immunoSEQ Assay was used to sequence the TCRbeta CDR3 regions. Sourced from immuneACCESS, this table was stored by TCRdb with only in-frame sequences that have V and J called. A share of the clones is absent; for the studies checked, an unresolved V gene accounts for under half, and the remainder has no known explanation. Across this sample there are more than 20,000 clones, with approximately 86% seen only once. The top ten hold approximately 25% of the sample. The sequence is built from TRBV13 and TRBJ1-4; the D segment cannot be called with confidence. The sample here was CD4+ or CD8+ T cells sorted from blood, taken in a trial of the OX40 agonist ivuxolimab. This TCR was recovered from an adult with an advanced solid tumor such as melanoma, head and neck, liver or kidney cancer. In nucleotides, the sequence is TGTGCCAGCAGCCAGGCCCTTTTGGGGGAAAAACTGTTTTTT. This yields the protein CASSQALLGEKLFF.